Shown below are 5 T cell receptor beta chains from a single sample sequenced in a study of T cells in Graves' hyperthyroidism and ophthalmopathy. Amplification yielded TCR beta CDR3 regions, with RNA transcripts as the source. Researchers ran a first-round RT-PCR on the TCR CDR3 using the HTBI primer set. TCRdb passed the multiplex PCR reads through MiXCR, listing each CDR3 protein once. The sample includes around 250,000 distinct CDR3 sequences, about 24% of them seen just once. Input material: blood. The receptors derive from a woman aged 40 to 55 with Graves' ophthalmopathy.

The CDR3 protein is CASSYGAGGFHEQYF. In DNA form, the CDR3 reads TGTGCCAGCAGTTACGGAGCGGGAGGGTTCCACGAGCAGTACTTC. The genes are TRBV6-5 and TRBJ2-7, with TRBD2 identical over 10 bases. The CDR3 extends over 15 amino acids. CDR1 MNHEY and CDR2 SVGAGI come from the germline V gene. J lost 5 bases, V lost 2 bases, and 6 bases had no gene match.

This clonotype was counted ten times or more. The chain joins TRBV6-5 to TRBJ1-3; 8 positions match TRBD1. Germline CDR1 and CDR2: MNHEY and SVGAGI. The CDR3 consists of 16 residues. With 0 bases clipped from V and 2 bases from J, the junction kept 3 bases outside the gene matches. CDR3 region: CASSYSGQGPGNTIYF. The DNA for the CDR3 is TGTGCCAGCAGTTACTCCGGACAGGGACCTGGAAACACCATATATTTT.

V is TRBV6-1 and J is TRBJ2-7, with D perhaps matching TRBD1 (6 bases). The CDR3 has 15 residues. CDR1 is MNHNS, CDR2 SASEGT, per germline. V was shortened by 6 bases and J by 4 bases, with 19 bases between the two germline ends. Here the CDR3 DNA reads TGTGCCAGCAGACTTACCCGGGACACTTTGTACGAGCAGTACTTC. Translated: CASRLTRDTLYEQYF.

This clonotype has a count of ten or more. This CDR3 reads CATRLAGASYEQYF. CDR3 DNA sequence: TGTGCCACGCGACTAGCGGGGGCCTCCTACGAGCAGTACTTC. The rearrangement joins TRBV27 to TRBJ2-7, with 12 bases aligning to TRBD2. The trim removed 10 bases at V and 0 bases at J, leaving 4 bases unmatched. This CDR3 comprises 14 residues. CDR1 is MNHEY, CDR2 SMNVEV, per germline (reference sequence).

The chain uses TRBV6-2 or TRBV6-3 and TRBJ2-2; perhaps TRBD2 as D (5 bases). Per the germline V gene, CDR1 is MNHEY and CDR2 is SVGEGT. V dropped 4 bases and J dropped 2 bases, with 20 bases sitting between them. This CDR3 spans 18 amino acids. The chain's CDR3 is CASSFPPFEAVNTGELFF. The CDR3 DNA sequence: TGTGCCAGCAGTTTTCCACCGTTCGAAGCGGTAAACACCGGGGAGCTGTTTTTT.